This T cell receptor (beta chain) came from a study of T cells in Graves' hyperthyroidism and ophthalmopathy. Researchers took RNA transcripts and amplified the TCR beta CDR3 regions from them. The HTBI primer set drove a first-round RT-PCR of the TCR CDR3. One entry per CDR3 protein, called by TCRdb with MiXCR from the multiplex PCR reads. The repertoire holds approximately 530,000 distinct CDR3 sequences, with about 20% as singletons. Diagnoses rested on clinical symptoms, serum thyroxine and TRAb, thyroid ultrasound and orbital computed tomography. This receptor was identified in a man aged 35 to 55 with Graves' ophthalmopathy. The sequencing input was blood.

CDR3 DNA sequence: TGTGCCAGCAGTGCCTCAGTAGCGGGGCTGGGGGATACGCAGTATTTT. Its translation: CASSASVAGLGDTQYF. This chain joins TRBV6-1 and TRBJ2-3; 8 bases map to TRBD2. V lost 4 bases and J lost 6; bases outside the gene matches: 12. Germline CDR1 and CDR2: MNHNS and SASEGT. The CDR3 extends over 16 amino acids.